The 29 T cell receptor beta chains below come from one sample, sequenced in a study of preoperative IRX-2 immunotherapy in early breast cancer. The table came from immunoSEQ multiplex PCR; TCRdb's copy has only in-frame clones and leaves some out. There are 40,000 to 50,000 clones in the sample; 70% to 80% occur only once, and approximately 1.2% lies in the top ten. Specified treatment: preoperative locoregional IRX-2 cytokine immunotherapy. The material sequenced was tumor tissue, taken after IRX-2 immunotherapy. These receptors originate from a human donor with breast cancer.

The chain recombines TRBV6-7 with TRBJ1-2; D call uncertain. TRBV6-7 is identified as an open reading frame with a role that is uncertain. The CDR3 consists of 12 residues. V lost 4 bases and J lost 7, with 10 bases in between. CDR3 loop: CASSSVSRGYTF. In nucleotides, the CDR3 is TGTGCCAGCAGTTCGGTCTCACGTGGCTACACCTTC.

Points on this clone: An end of the junction differs from the germline gene, which may be a read error. The J gene is TRBJ1-1, the V gene TRBV19; no definite D call. The CDR3 has 14 residues. The germline CDR1 and CDR2 sequences are LNHDA and SQIVND (reference sequence). CDR3 sequence (DNA): TGTGCTAGTAGTATGGAAACAGACAACACTGAAGCTTTCTTT. It translates to CASSMETDNTEAFF.

CDR3 bases: TGTGCCAGCTCACTCCCGGGTTCTCAAGCTTTCTTT. Translated, it gives CASSLPGSQAFF. The V and J genes are TRBV18 and TRBJ1-1; no firm D call. This CDR3 is 12 amino acids long. V lost 4 bases and J lost 9, with 12 bases in between. Germline values: CDR1 KGHSH, CDR2 LQKENI.

This sequence joins TRBV18 and TRBJ2-7, with 12 nucleotides matching TRBD2. The CDR3 runs to 16 residues. V gave up 4 bases and J gave up 1 base; unmatched junction bases: 5. CDR1 is KGHSH and CDR2 is LQKENI in the germline V gene. The CDR3 region has the DNA TGTGCCAGCTCACTATCCGGGACTAGCGGGTCCTACGAGCAGTACTTC. Protein: CASSLSGTSGSYEQYF.

The genes are TRBV6-8 and TRBJ1-6; D not resolved. This CDR3 is 13 amino acids long. Per germline, CDR1 MNHGY and CDR2 SAAAGT. V was pared by 8 bases and J by 9 bases, with 14 bases between. CDR3: CASFLTDGSPLHF. The CDR3 nucleotides are TGTGCCAGCTTCTTAACCGATGGTTCACCCCTCCACTTT.

The V gene is TRBV18, the J gene TRBJ1-5; D call uncertain. From germline, CDR1 is KGHSH and CDR2 LQKENI. V lost 3 bases, J lost 3 bases, and 6 bases lay in between. The CDR3 runs to 13 residues. The DNA for the CDR3 is TGTGCCAGCTCACCGGTAGACAATCAGCCCCAGCATTTT. Translation gives CASSPVDNQPQHF.

The V gene is TRBV6-8, the J gene TRBJ2-3; D might be TRBD2 (6 bases). The V gene lost 6 bases and the J gene lost 5 bases, with 21 bases spanning the gap. Germline V gives CDR1 MNHGY, CDR2 SAAAGT. The CDR3 extends over 16 amino acids. CDR3 in amino acids: CASSPARLGGVDTQYF. The CDR3 DNA reads TGTGCCAGCAGCCCCGCCCGACTAGGAGGGGTAGATACGCAGTATTTT.

The chain has TRBV6-8 and TRBJ1-4, with D hard to call. This CDR3 contains 16 residues. The germline gives CDR1 MNHGY, CDR2 SAAAGT. V lost 0 bases, J lost 0 bases, and 8 bases lay in between. The CDR3 here is CASSYSGPATNEKLFF. DNA for the CDR3: TGTGCCAGCAGTTACTCCGGTCCTGCAACTAATGAAAAACTGTTTTTT.

The chain couples TRBV7-1 to TRBJ1-4; D is ambiguous. TRBV7-1 is an open reading frame whose function is uncertain. The CDR3 is made up of 14 amino acids. V was pared by 4 bases and J by 5 bases, with 11 bases between. The CDR3 is CASSLGQPNEKLFF. The CDR3 coding sequence is TGTGCCAGCAGCTTAGGGCAGCCAAATGAAAAACTGTTTTTT.

The V and J genes are TRBV29-1 and TRBJ1-5; the D is unclear. Deletions cut 5 bases from V and 3 bases from J, with 8 bases between. This CDR3 region has 12 residues. Germline V lookup: CDR1 SQVTM, CDR2 ANQGSEA. The CDR3 reads CSVKDPNQPQHF. DNA of the CDR3: TGCAGCGTTAAGGACCCCAATCAGCCCCAGCATTTT.

This chain joins TRBV30 and TRBJ1-3; D call uncertain. V lost 4 bases to trimming and J lost 9 bases, with 16 bases between them. Germline V gene lookup returns CDR1 GTSNPN and CDR2 SVGIG (reference sequence). The CDR3 loop spans 13 amino acids. Written as DNA, the CDR3 is TGTGCCTGGACCGTAAGGACCGCTTCCACCATATATTTT. It encodes CAWTVRTASTIYF.

The chain combines TRBV19 with TRBJ2-1; perhaps TRBD1 as D (6 bases). V was trimmed by 5 bases and J by 3 bases, leaving 11 bases between them. Germline CDR1 LNHDA, CDR2 SQIVND (reference sequence). The CDR3 is 14 residues long. The CDR3 region is CASSPRTDYNEQFF. The CDR3 DNA follows: TGTGCCAGTAGTCCTAGGACAGACTACAATGAGCAGTTCTTC. The variable domain in full, completed from reference TRBV19 and TRBJ2-1, reads DGGITQSPKYLFRKEGQNVTLSCEQNLNHDAMYWYRQDPGQGLRLIYYSQIVNDFQKGDIAEGYSVSREKKESFPLTVTSAQKNPTAFYLCASSPRTDYNEQFFGPGTRLTVL.

The chain is built from TRBV19 and TRBJ1-5, with D possibly matching TRBD1 (6 bases). V lost 8 bases and J 1 base, leaving 24 bases between the germline ends. Germline V gene lookup returns CDR1 LNHDA and CDR2 SQIVND (reference sequence). The CDR3 is made up of 18 amino acids. The CDR3, as DNA: TGTGCCAGTCGAGGACTTAATTATCCGGGACACAGCAATCAGCCCCAGCATTTT. Translation: CASRGLNYPGHSNQPQHF.

This clone showed up just once. Written as DNA, the CDR3 is TGTGCCAGCAGTTACACCGAGATAAATAGCGGGAGCTCGTACGAGCAGTACTTC. Amino acids: CASSYTEINSGSSYEQYF. This rearrangement joins TRBV6-8 to TRBJ2-7, with 9 positions matching TRBD2. V lost 2 bases, J lost 4 bases, and 15 bases stayed unmatched. Germline V gives CDR1 MNHGY, CDR2 SAAAGT. This CDR3 contains 18 residues.

This clone was picked up one time. The rearrangement joins TRBV15 to TRBJ2-7, with TRBD1 identical over 10 bases. After removal of 0 bases from V and 2 bases from J, the junction contained 7 bases not matched to a gene. There are 17 residues in the CDR3. Germline CDR1 is LNHNV and CDR2 is YYDKDF (reference sequence). The CDR3 sequence is CATSRDLGQGTTYEQYF. Here the CDR3 DNA reads TGTGCCACCAGCAGAGATTTGGGACAGGGGACGACCTACGAGCAGTACTTC.

As DNA, the CDR3 is TGCGCCAGCAGCCTAAGCGGGAGCCAAGAGACCCAGTACTTC. Protein: CASSLSGSQETQYF. This chain uses TRBV5-1 with TRBJ2-5; the match to TRBD2 covers 8 bases. Germline values: CDR1 SGHRS, CDR2 YFSETQ. The CDR3 loop spans 14 amino acids. V dropped 4 bases and J dropped 1; count of bases not matched to a gene: 3.

This clone was recorded once. This chain's CDR3 is CASSGGGGSVAYEQYF. CDR3 coding DNA: TGTGCCAGCAGTGGCGGGGGGGGGTCCGTAGCCTACGAGCAGTACTTC. V is TRBV6-8 and J is TRBJ2-7; 9 bases map to TRBD2. There are 16 residues in the CDR3. Losses at the gene ends were 5 bases for V and 2 bases for J; bases not matched to a gene: 10. In germline, CDR1 is MNHGY, CDR2 SAAAGT.

This clone was counted between two and nine times. The V and J genes are TRBV19 and TRBJ1-5; no definite D call. Between the trimmed V and J ends, which lost 3 bases and 7 bases, there was a span of 10 bases. CDR1 LNHDA and CDR2 SQIVND come from the germline V gene (reference sequence). CDR3 length: 13 amino acids. Written as DNA, the CDR3 is TGTGCCAGTAGTATGCAAGGATACCAGCCCCAGCATTTT. Translating gives CASSMQGYQPQHF.

The chain is built from TRBV6-1 and TRBJ2-7; 8 nucleotides agree with TRBD1. CDR1 and CDR2 (germline): MNHNS, SASEGT. The V and J ends lost 1 base and 4 bases, in that order; junction bases with no gene match: 3. This CDR3 is 14 amino acids long. For the CDR3, the DNA is TGTGCCAGCAGTGAAGGGCAGGGGGCGTACGAGCAGTACTTC. Its translation: CASSEGQGAYEQYF.

The chain has TRBV5-1 and TRBJ2-1; 7 bases line up with TRBD2. This CDR3 has 15 amino acids. From germline, CDR1 is SGHRS and CDR2 YFSETQ. Trimming removed 3 bases from V and 8 bases from J; junction bases left unmatched: 11. The CDR3, as DNA: TGCGCCAGCAGCTACGGGGGAGGGCCACGCGATGAGCAGTTCTTC. Its protein is CASSYGGGPRDEQFF.

Concerning this clone: Other DNA sequences in the same sample also yield this CDR3. The chain employs TRBV19 and TRBJ1-2; D remains unclear. The CDR3 extends over 12 amino acids. Germline CDR1 and CDR2: LNHDA and SQIVND (reference sequence). V was shortened by 3 bases and J by 6 bases, with 8 bases between the two germline ends. The DNA of the CDR3 is TGTGCCAGTAGTATTCGGAGGGATGGCTACACCTTC. Translating gives CASSIRRDGYTF.

V is TRBV10-1 and J is TRBJ2-7, with TRBD1 matching 8 bases. The CDR3 extends over 15 amino acids. CDR1 and CDR2 (germline): WNHNN, SYGVQD (reference sequence). The trim removed 10 bases at V and 0 bases at J, leaving 11 bases unmatched. The DNA for the CDR3 is TGCGCCACACCCTTACCGGGACAGGACTCCTACGAGCAGTACTTC. Protein sequence: CATPLPGQDSYEQYF.

This clone was seen more than once but under ten times. J is TRBJ1-3 and V is TRBV6-8, with a tentative D call TRBD1 (5 bases). Germline V CDR1 and CDR2: MNHGY, SAAAGT. V lost 6 bases to trimming and J lost 3 bases, with 6 bases between them. The CDR3 spans 12 residues. The CDR3 is CASRGGGNTIYF. The DNA of the CDR3 is TGTGCCAGCAGGGGGGGTGGAAACACCATATATTTT.

The CDR3 loop reads CASSYAPGQGGTF. The DNA of the CDR3 is TGTGCCAGCAGTTACGCACCGGGACAGGGCGGGACCTTC. The V gene is TRBV6-8, the J gene TRBJ1-2; 9 bases map to TRBD1. This CDR3 spans 13 amino acids. V lost 2 bases, J lost 14 bases, and 9 bases stayed unmatched. The germline gives CDR1 MNHGY, CDR2 SAAAGT.

The chain uses TRBV28 and TRBJ2-3; the D gene is possibly TRBD1 (6 bases). Trimming pared 8 bases from V and 5 bases from J, leaving 14 bases between. The CDR3 extends over 13 amino acids. From germline, CDR1 is MDHEN and CDR2 SYDVKM. In nucleotides, the CDR3 is TGTGCCAGCGAAGGGGGAGAGGGAGATACGCAGTATTTT. Its translation is CASEGGEGDTQYF. Together with reference TRBV28 and TRBJ2-3, the CDR3 gives the full variable domain: DVKVTQSSRYLVKRTGEKVFLECVQDMDHENMFWYRQDPGLGLRLIYFSYDVKMKEKGDIPEGYSVSREKKERFSLILESASTNQTSMYLCASEGGEGDTQYFGPGTRLTVL.

This clone was observed a handful of times. The gene calls are TRBV7-7 and TRBJ1-5; TRBD1 matches 8 bases. With 5 bases clipped from V and 6 bases from J, the junction kept 6 bases outside the gene matches. This CDR3 is 14 amino acids long. Germline values: CDR1 SSHAT, CDR2 FNYEAQ (reference sequence). The CDR3 here is CASSLGQGGQPQHF. The CDR3 DNA reads TGTGCCAGCAGCCTAGGACAGGGTGGTCAGCCCCAGCATTTT.

This chain connects TRBV6-8 to TRBJ1-4; 7 positions match TRBD1. The CDR3 contains 18 residues. V shed 2 bases, J shed 5 bases, and the junction held 14 bases outside the gene matches. Germline CDR1 reads MNHGY; CDR2 reads SAAAGT. The CDR3 loop reads CASSYISPSGQTNEKLFF. The CDR3 DNA reads TGTGCCAGCAGTTACATATCACCCTCGGGACAGACGAATGAAAAACTGTTTTTT.

The CDR3 nucleotides read TGTGCCAGTAGTATAGCGGACGGCTACGAGCAGTACTTC. It translates to CASSIADGYEQYF. The chain combines TRBV19 with TRBJ2-7; D remains ambiguous. CDR1 is LNHDA, CDR2 SQIVND, per germline (reference sequence). The CDR3 loop spans 13 amino acids. V was trimmed by 1 base and J by 3 bases, leaving 7 bases between them.

This clone was counted once. The chain joins TRBV28 to TRBJ2-7; D unresolved. In germline, CDR1 is MDHEN, CDR2 SYDVKM. V dropped 3 bases and J dropped 0 bases, with 15 bases sitting between them. CDR3 length: 16 residues. The CDR3 bases are TGTGCCAGCAGTTTCCAGCGACTTAGACCCTCCTACGAGCAGTACTTC. This sequence encodes CASSFQRLRPSYEQYF.